The 30 T cell receptor beta chains below come from one sample, sequenced in a study of blood T cell repertoires in COVID-19 (dated by TCRdb to 2019 to 2021). Library preparation employed the immunoSEQ multiplex PCR assay. TCRdb mirrors the immuneACCESS table, restricted to in-frame sequences. Some clones are absent from its copies; in checked studies, under half trace to an unresolved V gene, and the reason for the others is unknown. This sample gives approximately 110,000 clones in total; roughly four fifths of them show up just once. Around a fifth of the sample belongs to the ten largest clones. Input material: peripheral blood. These receptors were obtained from a man aged 65-85 years with active or convalescent COVID-19.

This clone appeared a few times. The chain couples TRBV7-2 to TRBJ2-3; the match to TRBD2 covers 12 bases. Germline-derived CDR1 and CDR2 are SGHTA and FQGNSA. The V segment lost 5 bases and the J segment 2 bases; nucleotides outside the gene matches: 8. CDR3 length: 17 residues. CDR3 amino acids: CASSHIGLAGLTDTQYF. In DNA form, the CDR3 reads TGTGCCAGCAGCCACATCGGACTAGCGGGACTCACAGATACGCAGTATTTT.

V gene TRBV7-9 combines with J gene TRBJ2-7, with D possibly matching TRBD1 (6 bases). Deletions cut 5 bases from V and 1 base from J, with 12 bases between. The CDR3 is made up of 14 amino acids. From germline, CDR1 is SEHNR and CDR2 FQNEAQ (reference sequence). The CDR3 spells CASSPPGTSYEQYF. Written as DNA, the CDR3 is TGTGCCAGCAGCCCGCCCGGGACATCCTACGAGCAGTACTTC.

The chain couples TRBV4-2 to TRBJ2-7; weak D call: TRBD2 (7 bases). The V gene lost 1 base and the J gene lost 0 bases, with 19 bases spanning the gap. Germline lookup yields CDR1 LGHNA and CDR2 YNFKEQ. The CDR3 runs 18 residues. The CDR3 protein is CASSQAPPAGAFSYEQYF. The CDR3, as DNA: TGTGCCAGCAGCCAAGCCCCCCCGGCGGGGGCCTTCTCCTACGAGCAGTACTTC.

The V and J genes are TRBV20-1 and TRBJ1-2; 7 bases are shared with TRBD1. In germline, CDR1 is DFQATT, CDR2 SNEGSKA (reference sequence). V shed 5 bases, J shed 3 bases, and the junction held 0 bases outside the gene matches. CDR3 size: 11 residues. The CDR3: CSAGTDYGYTF. The CDR3 nucleotides are TGCAGTGCTGGGACAGACTATGGCTACACCTTC.

This clone was seen a handful of times. The chain has TRBV5-1 and TRBJ2-1; a possible D gene is TRBD2 (6 bases). This CDR3 has 15 residues. V shed 0 bases and J shed 5 bases, with 12 bases lying between them. From germline, CDR1 is SGHRS and CDR2 YFSETQ. CDR3 protein: CASSLGGVRDNEQFF. The CDR3 nucleotides are TGCGCCAGCAGCTTGGGCGGGGTGAGGGACAATGAGCAGTTCTTC.

The chain is built from TRBV19 and TRBJ2-7, with 8 positions matching TRBD1. This CDR3 is 15 amino acids long. CDR1 is LNHDA and CDR2 is SQIVND in the germline V gene (reference sequence). V lost 4 bases to trimming and J lost 2 bases; unmatched junction nucleotides: 7. The CDR3 sequence: CASSTPGQATYEQYF. CDR3 sequence (DNA): TGTGCCAGTAGTACGCCGGGACAGGCGACCTACGAGCAGTACTTC. Full variable domain (missing parts from reference TRBV19 and TRBJ2-7): DGGITQSPKYLFRKEGQNVTLSCEQNLNHDAMYWYRQDPGQGLRLIYYSQIVNDFQKGDIAEGYSVSREKKESFPLTVTSAQKNPTAFYLCASSTPGQATYEQYFGPGTRLTVT.

Here the CDR3 reads CASSQVPLAGAYNEQFF. CDR3 bases: TGCGCCAGCAGCCAAGTCCCGTTAGCGGGGGCCTACAATGAGCAGTTCTTC. This chain uses TRBV4-1 with TRBJ2-1, with 9 bases identical to TRBD2. The CDR3 is 17 amino acids. Germline CDR1 is MGHRA and CDR2 is YSYEKL. The junction had 6 bases not matched to a gene; V was cut back by 1 base and J by 2 bases.

Details on this clone: Other nucleotide sequences from this sample produce the same CDR3. V is TRBV11-2 and J is TRBJ1-2, with D unclear. V dropped 0 bases and J dropped 2 bases, with 4 bases sitting between them. Germline V gene sequence: CDR1 SGHAT, CDR2 FQNNGV. The CDR3 contains 13 residues. The CDR3 bases are TGTGCCAGCAGCTTAGACAGGAACTATGGCTACACCTTC. This translates into CASSLDRNYGYTF.

The CDR3 DNA is TGTGCCAGCAGCTTCGGGCGGAGCGAGGGTTCACCCCTCCACTTT. This codes for CASSFGRSEGSPLHF. This chain links TRBV5-6 with TRBJ1-6; D gene unclear. V dropped 2 bases and J dropped 9 bases, with 15 bases sitting between them. The germline V gene has CDR1 SGHDT and CDR2 YYEEEE. The CDR3 totals 15 residues.

The chain uses TRBV10-2 and TRBJ2-7, with 7 positions matching TRBD1. Germline CDR1 reads WSHSY; CDR2 reads SAAADI. CDR3 length: 13 amino acids. The ends lost 4 bases at V and 4 bases at J; junction bases unmatched: 4. Here the CDR3 reads CASSGTGGYEQYF. In nucleotides, the CDR3 is TGCGCCAGCAGTGGGACAGGTGGGTACGAGCAGTACTTC.

The chain couples TRBV5-4 to TRBJ2-7, with unresolved D. V lost 2 bases and J 0 bases, leaving 12 bases between the germline ends. CDR1 and CDR2 from the germline V gene are SGHNT and YYREEE (reference sequence). The CDR3 is 15 amino acids. The CDR3: CASSFATRSSYEQYF. Here the CDR3 DNA reads TGTGCCAGCAGCTTCGCAACCCGGAGCTCCTACGAGCAGTACTTC.

This sequence joins TRBV2 and TRBJ1-2; tentative D call: TRBD1 (5 bases). The V gene lost 10 bases and the J gene lost 7 bases, with 13 bases spanning the gap. There are 11 residues in the CDR3. Germline-derived CDR1 and CDR2 are SNHLY and FYNNEI. As DNA, the CDR3 is TGTGCCACCCAGGGAAGAATTGGCTACACCTTC. As protein: CATQGRIGYTF.

The table lists this clone with many counts. This sequence joins TRBV18 and TRBJ2-2; tentatively, D is TRBD1 (6 bases). The CDR3 runs 16 residues. Germline CDR1 KGHSH, CDR2 LQKENI. V shed 3 bases and J shed 2 bases, with 13 bases lying between them. The CDR3 is CASSPSGTQNTGELFF. For the CDR3, the DNA is TGTGCCAGCTCACCTTCCGGGACACAAAACACCGGGGAGCTGTTTTTT.

CDR3 region: CASSVLTGRTEAFF. The CDR3 DNA is TGTGCCAGCAGTGTACTGACAGGGAGGACTGAAGCTTTCTTT. The chain carries TRBV2 and TRBJ1-1, with 7 bases aligning to TRBD1. V shed 4 bases, J shed 5 bases, and the junction held 7 bases outside the gene matches. This CDR3 contains 14 residues. Germline V gene data show CDR1 as SNHLY and CDR2 as FYNNEI.

The chain employs TRBV28 and TRBJ1-1, with 9 bases matching TRBD1. The CDR3 consists of 14 residues. Losses at the gene ends were 3 bases for V and 5 bases for J; bases not matched to a gene: 4. Germline lookup yields CDR1 MDHEN and CDR2 SYDVKM. CDR3 nucleotides: TGTGCCAGCAGTTTCACAGGGGGCAGGACTGAAGCTTTCTTT. It encodes CASSFTGGRTEAFF.

This clone showed up just once. This chain links TRBV30 with TRBJ1-2, with D unresolved. The CDR3 contains 13 residues. Germline CDR1 reads GTSNPN; CDR2 reads SVGIG (reference sequence). Trimming removed 0 bases at V and 2 bases at J, with 7 bases between. CDR3 amino acids: CAWSVSLNYGYTF. CDR3 in DNA: TGTGCCTGGAGTGTATCCCTCAACTATGGCTACACCTTC.

The V gene is TRBV3-1 (or the pseudogene TRBV3-2), the J gene TRBJ1-3; the D gene is possibly TRBD1 (5 bases). Germline loops: CDR1 LGHDT, CDR2 YNNKEL (reference sequence). The CDR3 consists of 13 residues. The ends were cut back, 2 bases at V and 8 bases at J, with 10 bases in the middle. CDR3 sequence (DNA): TGTGCCAGCAGCCAAAGGAGGGGAGACACCATATATTTT. Protein sequence: CASSQRRGDTIYF.

This clone came up once. The chain employs TRBV14 and TRBJ2-7; D remains ambiguous. V gave up 4 bases and J gave up 3 bases, with 7 bases separating them. The length of the CDR3 is 12 residues. CDR1 and CDR2 (germline): SGHDN, FVKESK. The CDR3 DNA reads as TGTGCCAGCAGCCCCACCGGCTACGAGCAGTACTTC. Translating gives CASSPTGYEQYF.

This chain connects TRBV19 to TRBJ2-3, with 7 nucleotides matching TRBD1. Unmatched junction bases numbered 1, after V lost 4 bases and J lost 0 bases. The CDR3 runs 14 residues. The germline CDR1 and CDR2 sequences are LNHDA and SQIVND (reference sequence). The CDR3 nucleotides are TGTGCCAGTAGTAGACAGGGCAGCACAGATACGCAGTATTTT. Amino acid sequence: CASSRQGSTDTQYF.

This clone was seen only once. The rearrangement joins TRBV19 to TRBJ2-7; TRBD1 matches at 9 bases. Looked up from germline, CDR1 is LNHDA and CDR2 is SQIVND (reference sequence). J was trimmed by 3 bases and V by 3 bases; bases with no gene match: 6. The CDR3 runs to 15 residues. The CDR3 protein is CASSIFSTGGYEQYF. As DNA, the CDR3 is TGTGCCAGTAGTATTTTCTCGACAGGGGGCTACGAGCAGTACTTC.

This chain uses TRBV3-1 (or the pseudogene TRBV3-2) with TRBJ2-1; 7 positions match TRBD2. J lost 13 bases, V lost 3 bases, and 6 bases had no gene match. The CDR3 runs 12 residues. Germline-derived CDR1 and CDR2 are LGHDT and YNNKEL (reference sequence). CDR3 loop: CASSQRGFRQFF. The CDR3 DNA follows: TGTGCCAGCAGCCAGCGGGGGTTTCGACAGTTCTTC.

V usage is TRBV6-5 and J usage is TRBJ1-1; D unresolved. Looked up from germline, CDR1 is MNHEY and CDR2 is SVGAGI. Between the trimmed V and J ends, which lost 8 bases and 4 bases, there was a span of 14 bases. The CDR3 loop spans 13 amino acids. The CDR3 sequence: CASLGGLGTEAFF. The CDR3 region has the DNA TGTGCCAGCCTAGGAGGCTTAGGCACTGAAGCTTTCTTT.

The CDR3 protein is CASSPLLNRVGETQYF. The CDR3 coding sequence is TGCGCCAGCAGCCCGCTACTGAACCGGGTAGGAGAGACCCAGTACTTC. The chain links TRBV5-1 to TRBJ2-5; D unresolved. V lost 4 bases to trimming and J lost 4 bases, with 20 bases between them. CDR3 size: 16 residues. Germline CDR1 reads SGHRS; CDR2 reads YFSETQ.

The chain links TRBV3-1 (or the pseudogene TRBV3-2) to TRBJ2-1; D not resolved. The V end was cut by 4 bases, the J end by 1 base, with 8 bases between. CDR1 is LGHDT and CDR2 is YNNKEL in the germline V gene (reference sequence). The CDR3 contains 14 residues. CDR3 sequence: CASSLLESYNEQFF. The CDR3 nucleotides read TGTGCCAGCAGCCTTTTAGAATCCTACAATGAGCAGTTCTTC.

V usage is TRBV30 and J usage is TRBJ1-5; 7 bases fit TRBD1. The CDR3 runs 13 residues. The V gene's germline CDR1 is GTSNPN and CDR2 SVGIG (reference sequence). Trimming took 5 bases from V and 8 from J; bases not matched to a gene: 9. CDR3 coding DNA: TGTGCCTGGGTGTTGACAGGGTGGGAGCCCCAGCATTTT. It encodes CAWVLTGWEPQHF.

This chain uses TRBV3-1 (or the pseudogene TRBV3-2) with TRBJ2-1, with 12 bases lining up with TRBD1. CDR3 length: 23 residues. V trimming: 2 bases; J trimming: 7 bases; junction bases outside the gene matches: 27. Germline CDR1 LGHDT, CDR2 YNNKEL (reference sequence). In DNA, the CDR3 is TGTGCCAGCAGCCAACATGGGACAGGGGGCGCAGTGGGTAGCGGGAGGAGGGTGAATGAGCAGTTCTTC. Amino acids: CASSQHGTGGAVGSGRRVNEQFF.

The chain employs TRBV10-1 and TRBJ1-1; no reliable D call. V lost 6 bases to trimming and J lost 11 bases, with 16 bases between them. The germline CDR1 and CDR2 sequences are WNHNN and SYGVQD (reference sequence). CDR3 length: 12 amino acids. The CDR3 nucleotides read TGCGCCAGCAGCGCTCCACTTGGTGAGGCTTTCTTT. Amino acids: CASSAPLGEAFF.

The rearrangement links TRBV19 to TRBJ2-5; D may be TRBD2 (5 bases). CDR3 length: 14 residues. In germline, CDR1 is LNHDA, CDR2 SQIVND (reference sequence). V was pared by 3 bases and J by 2 bases, with 10 bases between. CDR3 sequence: CASSIRGIQETQYF. The CDR3 bases are TGTGCCAGTAGTATCAGAGGGATTCAAGAGACCCAGTACTTC.

This clone has just one count. The chain is built from TRBV7-9 and TRBJ2-1; 10 positions agree with TRBD2. CDR1 and CDR2 (germline): SEHNR, FQNEAQ (reference sequence). This CDR3 contains 16 residues. V shed 5 bases and J 5 bases; nucleotides not matched to a gene: 9. In nucleotides, the CDR3 is TGTGCCAGCAGCCCCACTCTAGCGGGAGTCCACAATGAGCAGTTCTTC. Encoded protein: CASSPTLAGVHNEQFF.

The V call is TRBV6-5, the J call TRBJ2-2, with D possibly matching TRBD2 (5 bases). This CDR3 is built from 16 residues. The V end was cut by 0 bases, the J end by 0 bases, with 8 bases between. Germline CDR1 is MNHEY and CDR2 is SVGAGI. CDR3 residues: CASSYSPGANTGELFF. CDR3 nucleotide sequence: TGTGCCAGCAGTTACTCCCCCGGGGCGAACACCGGGGAGCTGTTTTTT.